These T cell receptor beta chains were read from a single sample in a study of a mutant IDH1 vaccine in newly diagnosed glioma. TCRdb keeps only in-frame clones here, not all; method: immunoSEQ multiplex PCR. The sample lists about 56,000 clones, over 70% occurring once. These TCRs' antigens remain unknown. Sequencing used PBMCs, obtained from a glioma patient whose treatment included an IDH1 peptide vaccine. The receptor source for this set is a man aged 35-49 years with glioma. Both conserved end residues are part of each CDR3. Fields, in order: clone size, J gene, V gene, D gene, CDR3 DNA, CDR3 protein. D genes are given only for firm matches. Expanded clones get a size class; other rows say once, few or many, or leave the size out.

clone size: NA; J gene: TRBJ2-7; V gene: TRBV7-9; D gene: NA; CDR3 DNA: TGTGCCACCTCACGGATGAGCTCCTACGAGCAGTACTTC; CDR3 protein: CATSRMSSYEQYF
clone size: NA; J gene: TRBJ1-5; V gene: TRBV2; D gene: NA; CDR3 DNA: TGTGCCAGCAGCCAAGACCAGGGGAATCAGCCCCAGCATTTT; CDR3 protein: CASSQDQGNQPQHF
clone size: NA; J gene: TRBJ2-2; V gene: TRBV2; D gene: TRBD2; CDR3 DNA: TGTGCCAGCACGCGGGAGTCGGCCACCGGGGAGCTGTTTTTT; CDR3 protein: CASTRESATGELFF
clone size: NA; J gene: TRBJ1-4; V gene: TRBV7-2; D gene: TRBD1; CDR3 DNA: TGTGCCAGCAGCTTAGTAGGAACAGGGGGCTATGAAAAACTGTTTTTT; CDR3 protein: CASSLVGTGGYEKLFF
clone size: NA; J gene: TRBJ1-5; V gene: TRBV7-2; D gene: TRBD1; CDR3 DNA: TGTGCCAGCAGCTACACAGGGGTCCCCAATCAGCCCCAGCATTTT; CDR3 protein: CASSYTGVPNQPQHF
clone size: NA; J gene: TRBJ1-1; V gene: TRBV5-1; D gene: NA; CDR3 DNA: TGCGCCAGCAGCTTGGCTCAAGGGCCTAACACTGAAGCTTTCTTT; CDR3 protein: CASSLAQGPNTEAFF
clone size: NA; J gene: TRBJ1-3; V gene: TRBV11-2; D gene: NA; CDR3 DNA: TGTGCCAGCAGCTCTGACAGGTGGAAGGTGCATGGAAACACCATATATTTT; CDR3 protein: CASSSDRWKVHGNTIYF
clone size: NA; J gene: TRBJ2-2; V gene: TRBV5-6; D gene: TRBD2; CDR3 DNA: TGTGCCAGCAGCCCACTAGCGGGAGATGGGTTGGTGGACGGGGAGCTGTTTTTT; CDR3 protein: CASSPLAGDGLVDGELFF
clone size: NA; J gene: TRBJ2-5; V gene: TRBV23-1; D gene: TRBD1; CDR3 DNA: TGCGCCAGCAGGCACAGGGGGCAAGAGACCCAGTACTTC; CDR3 protein: CASRHRGQETQYF
clone size: once; J gene: TRBJ1-4; V gene: TRBV5-4; D gene: TRBD1; CDR3 DNA: TGTGCCAGCAGCTCGGGACAGGTGAACGAAAAACTGTTTTTT; CDR3 protein: CASSSGQVNEKLFF
clone size: NA; J gene: TRBJ1-1; V gene: TRBV7-2; D gene: NA; CDR3 DNA: TGTGCCAGCAGCTTAGTTGGCAGGGAAGCTTTCTTT; CDR3 protein: CASSLVGREAFF
clone size: NA; J gene: TRBJ2-1; V gene: TRBV29-1; D gene: TRBD2; CDR3 DNA: TGCAGCGTTGGGGCAACCGGGACTAGCGGGGTCTCCTACAATGAGCAGTTCTTC; CDR3 protein: CSVGATGTSGVSYNEQFF
clone size: NA; J gene: TRBJ2-1; V gene: TRBV5-1; D gene: NA; CDR3 DNA: TGCGCCAGCAGCGGGGCCAACACCTACAATGAGCAGTTCTTC; CDR3 protein: CASSGANTYNEQFF
clone size: NA; J gene: TRBJ1-4; V gene: TRBV19; D gene: TRBD1; CDR3 DNA: TGTGCCACCTCTCTTGACAGGGCCAGTAATGAAAAACTGTTTTTT; CDR3 protein: CATSLDRASNEKLFF
clone size: NA; J gene: TRBJ2-3; V gene: TRBV10-3; D gene: NA; CDR3 DNA: TGTGCCATCAGTTACACAGATACGCAGTATTTT; CDR3 protein: CAISYTDTQYF
clone size: NA; J gene: TRBJ2-3; V gene: TRBV5-4; D gene: NA; CDR3 DNA: TGTGCCAGCAGCCCCCTGATCGGATCCACAGATACGCAGTATTTT; CDR3 protein: CASSPLIGSTDTQYF
clone size: NA; J gene: TRBJ2-3; V gene: TRBV19; D gene: TRBD1; CDR3 DNA: TGTGCCAGTAGTAGCAGACAGGGTAGCACAGATACGCAGTATTTT; CDR3 protein: CASSSRQGSTDTQYF
clone size: NA; J gene: TRBJ2-7; V gene: TRBV10-3; D gene: NA; CDR3 DNA: TGTGCCATCAGTGTTTCCCGGGGGGCGGACGAGCAGTACTTC; CDR3 protein: CAISVSRGADEQYF
clone size: NA; J gene: TRBJ2-3; V gene: TRBV5-4; D gene: NA; CDR3 DNA: TGTGCCAGCAGCCCGGCGGTGACGGGCACAGATACGCAGTATTTT; CDR3 protein: CASSPAVTGTDTQYF
clone size: few; J gene: TRBJ2-5; V gene: TRBV7-2; D gene: TRBD1; CDR3 DNA: TGTGCCAGCAGCTTAGTCCAATCAGGGGGAGAGACCCAGTACTTC; CDR3 protein: CASSLVQSGGETQYF
clone size: NA; J gene: TRBJ2-4; V gene: TRBV7-2; D gene: TRBD2; CDR3 DNA: TGTGCCAGCAGCCTGGGGACTAGCGGGAGGCTAGCCAAAAACATTCAGTACTTC; CDR3 protein: CASSLGTSGRLAKNIQYF
clone size: NA; J gene: TRBJ2-3; V gene: TRBV19; D gene: TRBD2; CDR3 DNA: TGTGCCAGTAGTATGCGACTAGCGGGAGCCGGGGATACGCAGTATTTT; CDR3 protein: CASSMRLAGAGDTQYF
clone size: NA; J gene: TRBJ2-7; V gene: TRBV11-1; D gene: NA; CDR3 DNA: TGTGCCAGCACGGACCCGGGCTCCTACGAGCAGTACTTC; CDR3 protein: CASTDPGSYEQYF
clone size: NA; J gene: TRBJ2-5; V gene: TRBV4-2; D gene: TRBD2; CDR3 DNA: TGTGCCAGCAGCCTGGGGGGAGGGCCGGGAGAGACCCAGTACTTC; CDR3 protein: CASSLGGGPGETQYF
clone size: NA; J gene: TRBJ1-5; V gene: TRBV28; D gene: NA; CDR3 DNA: TGTGCCAGCAAGGTCCGTGGTTCTACGGGTGACCTGCTAGGGCAGCCCCAGCATTTT; CDR3 protein: CASKVRGSTGDLLGQPQHF
clone size: NA; J gene: TRBJ2-5; V gene: TRBV4-2; D gene: TRBD1; CDR3 DNA: TGTGCCAGCAGCCAGCGATTCCGGGACAGGGAGGTAGGGCAAGAGACCCAGTACTTC; CDR3 protein: CASSQRFRDREVGQETQYF
clone size: NA; J gene: TRBJ1-2; V gene: TRBV5-1; D gene: NA; CDR3 DNA: TGCGCCAGCAGGGAACCGGGGTATGGCTACACCTTC; CDR3 protein: CASREPGYGYTF
clone size: NA; J gene: TRBJ1-4; V gene: TRBV6-6; D gene: NA; CDR3 DNA: TGTGCCAGCAGTTACGGGGCGTATGGGGAAAAACTGTTTTTT; CDR3 protein: CASSYGAYGEKLFF
clone size: NA; J gene: TRBJ1-1; V gene: TRBV4-1; D gene: NA; CDR3 DNA: TGCGCCAGCAGCCAAGTACAGCGGAACACTGAAGCTTTCTTT; CDR3 protein: CASSQVQRNTEAFF
clone size: NA; J gene: TRBJ2-3; V gene: TRBV6-6; D gene: NA; CDR3 DNA: TGTGCCAGCAGTTACGGCGTAGATACGCAGTATTTT; CDR3 protein: CASSYGVDTQYF
clone size: NA; J gene: TRBJ2-7; V gene: TRBV6-5; D gene: TRBD2; CDR3 DNA: TGTGCCAGCAGTCCCCCTAGCGGGAGCTCCTACGAGCAGTACTTC; CDR3 protein: CASSPPSGSSYEQYF
clone size: NA; J gene: TRBJ2-7; V gene: TRBV5-4; D gene: NA; CDR3 DNA: TGTGCCAGCAGCTTTAACAGGGATTCGAGGCAGTACTTC; CDR3 protein: CASSFNRDSRQYF
clone size: few; J gene: TRBJ2-2; V gene: TRBV10-3; D gene: TRBD2; CDR3 DNA: TGTGCCATCAGTGAATTACTAGCGGGAGCGACCGGGGAGCTGTTTTTT; CDR3 protein: CAISELLAGATGELFF
clone size: NA; J gene: TRBJ1-2; V gene: TRBV7-2; D gene: TRBD1; CDR3 DNA: TGTGCCAGCAGCTCTCCCGACAGGGTATATGGCTACACCTTC; CDR3 protein: CASSSPDRVYGYTF
clone size: NA; J gene: TRBJ2-3; V gene: TRBV2; D gene: TRBD2; CDR3 DNA: TGTGCCAGCGAGGTAGGAGCGGGAGGGGCCGGCACAGATACGCAGTATTTT; CDR3 protein: CASEVGAGGAGTDTQYF
clone size: NA; J gene: TRBJ2-5; V gene: TRBV25-1; D gene: TRBD1; CDR3 DNA: TGTGCCAGCAGGACAGGGGGGGGAGAGACCCAGTACTTC; CDR3 protein: CASRTGGGETQYF